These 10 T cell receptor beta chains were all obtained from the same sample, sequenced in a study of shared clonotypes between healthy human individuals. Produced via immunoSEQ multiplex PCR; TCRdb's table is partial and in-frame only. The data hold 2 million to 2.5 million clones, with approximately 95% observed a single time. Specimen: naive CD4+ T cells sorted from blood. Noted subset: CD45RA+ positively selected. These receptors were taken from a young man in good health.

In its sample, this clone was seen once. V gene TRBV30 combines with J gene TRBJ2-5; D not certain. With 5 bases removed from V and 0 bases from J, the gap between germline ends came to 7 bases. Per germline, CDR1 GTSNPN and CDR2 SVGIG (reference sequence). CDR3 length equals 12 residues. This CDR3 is CAWAIYQETQYF. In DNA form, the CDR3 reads TGTGCCTGGGCGATCTACCAAGAGACCCAGTACTTC.

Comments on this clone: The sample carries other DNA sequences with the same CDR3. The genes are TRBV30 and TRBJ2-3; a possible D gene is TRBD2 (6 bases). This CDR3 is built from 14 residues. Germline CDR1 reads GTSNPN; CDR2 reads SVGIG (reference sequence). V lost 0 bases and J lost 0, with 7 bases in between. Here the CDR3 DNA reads TGTGCCTGGAGTGTAAGCGGGAGCACAGATACGCAGTATTTT. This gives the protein CAWSVSGSTDTQYF.

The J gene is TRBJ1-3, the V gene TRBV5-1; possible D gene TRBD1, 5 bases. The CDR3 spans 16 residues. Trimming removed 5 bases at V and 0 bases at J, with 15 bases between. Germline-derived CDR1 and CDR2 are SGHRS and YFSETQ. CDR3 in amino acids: CASSSSGLSSGNTIYF. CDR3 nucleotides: TGCGCCAGCAGTTCCTCGGGACTGTCCTCTGGAAACACCATATATTTT.

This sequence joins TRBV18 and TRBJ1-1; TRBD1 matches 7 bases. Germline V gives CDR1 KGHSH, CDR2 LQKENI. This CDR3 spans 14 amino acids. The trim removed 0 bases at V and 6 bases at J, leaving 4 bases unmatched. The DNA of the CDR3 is TGTGCCAGCTCACCACCGGCGACAGGGCCTGAAGCTTTCTTT. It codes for CASSPPATGPEAFF.

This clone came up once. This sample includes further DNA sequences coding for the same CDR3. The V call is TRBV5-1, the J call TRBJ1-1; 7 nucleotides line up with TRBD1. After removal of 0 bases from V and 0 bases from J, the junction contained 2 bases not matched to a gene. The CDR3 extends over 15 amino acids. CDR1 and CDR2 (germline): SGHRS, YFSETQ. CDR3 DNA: TGCGCCAGCAGCTTGGTTCAGGGGGTGAACACTGAAGCTTTCTTT. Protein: CASSLVQGVNTEAFF.

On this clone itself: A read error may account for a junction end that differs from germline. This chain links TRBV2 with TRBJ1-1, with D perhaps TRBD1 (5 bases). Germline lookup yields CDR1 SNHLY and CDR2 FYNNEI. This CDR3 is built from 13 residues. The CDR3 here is CASSREGPSIEDF. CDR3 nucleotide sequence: TGTGCCAGCAGCCGAGAGGGACCGTCAATAGAGGACTTT.

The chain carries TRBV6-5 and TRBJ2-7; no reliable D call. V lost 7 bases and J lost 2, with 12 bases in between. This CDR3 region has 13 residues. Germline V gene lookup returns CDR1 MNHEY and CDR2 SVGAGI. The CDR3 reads CASISSGTYEQYF. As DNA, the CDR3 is TGTGCCAGCATCTCCTCAGGAACCTACGAGCAGTACTTC.

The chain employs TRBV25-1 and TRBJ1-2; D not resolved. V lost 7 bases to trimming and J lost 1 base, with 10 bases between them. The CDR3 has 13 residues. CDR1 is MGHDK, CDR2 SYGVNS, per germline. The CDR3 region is CASTEDGNYGYTF. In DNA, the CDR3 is TGTGCCAGCACTGAGGACGGTAACTATGGCTACACCTTC.

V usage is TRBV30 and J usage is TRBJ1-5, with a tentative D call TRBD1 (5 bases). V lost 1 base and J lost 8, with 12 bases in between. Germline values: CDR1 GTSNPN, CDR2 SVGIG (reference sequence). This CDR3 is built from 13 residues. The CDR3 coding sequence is TGTGCCTGGAGTGCCGGGGCCGGGGAGCCCCAGCATTTT. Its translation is CAWSAGAGEPQHF.

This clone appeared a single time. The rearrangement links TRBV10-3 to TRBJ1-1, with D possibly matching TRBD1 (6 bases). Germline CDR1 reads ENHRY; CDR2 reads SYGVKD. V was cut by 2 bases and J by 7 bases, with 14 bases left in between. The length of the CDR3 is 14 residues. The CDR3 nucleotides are TGTGCCATCAGTGAGGGTCCAGGGGAAGATGAAGCTTTCTTT. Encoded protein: CAISEGPGEDEAFF.